The 32 T cell receptor beta chains reported below all come from one sample, sequenced in a study of T cell clones after liver transplantation. Using immunoSEQ multiplex PCR, the repertoire was profiled, and TCRdb retains in-frame clones only, with some absent. The repertoire holds approximately 100,000 clones, 80% to 85% seen once, with about 0.89% in the top ten. The source material was CD4+ T cells from blood, sampled before liver transplant. Receptor source: a human donor who received a liver transplant.

The genes are TRBV7-2 and TRBJ1-4, with 8 bases fitting TRBD1. CDR3 length equals 16 residues. Germline trimming cut 4 bases from V and 2 bases from J; bases unmatched to any gene: 6. Germline V CDR1 and CDR2: SGHTA, FQGNSA. The CDR3 region is CASSYKPGGTNEKLFF. The CDR3, as DNA: TGTGCCAGCAGCTATAAGCCAGGGGGCACTAATGAAAAACTGTTTTTT.

This clone came up a few times. This rearrangement joins TRBV18 to TRBJ1-1; D gene uncertain. This CDR3 has 13 residues. V gave up 3 bases and J gave up 3 bases, with 8 bases separating them. CDR1 KGHSH and CDR2 LQKENI come from the germline V gene. The CDR3 here is CASSPIRHTEAFF. The CDR3 bases are TGTGCCAGCTCACCTATTCGACACACTGAAGCTTTCTTT.

The rearrangement links TRBV4-2 to TRBJ2-5; TRBD1 aligns across 8 bases. Looked up from germline, CDR1 is LGHNA and CDR2 is YNFKEQ. The J segment lost 0 bases and the V segment lost 1 base, leaving 1 base of the junction unmatched. CDR3 length equals 15 residues. The CDR3 sequence is CASSQGTGNQETQYF. The CDR3 DNA reads as TGTGCCAGCAGCCAAGGGACAGGGAACCAAGAGACCCAGTACTTC.

The CDR3 nucleotides are TGTGCCTGGAGTCTTGGGACAGTCGACGAAAAACTGTTTTTT. It codes for CAWSLGTVDEKLFF. This rearrangement joins TRBV30 to TRBJ1-4; 7 positions match TRBD1. The CDR3 spans 14 residues. Germline V gene data show CDR1 as GTSNPN and CDR2 as SVGIG (reference sequence). Losses at the gene ends were 2 bases for V and 8 bases for J; bases not matched to a gene: 8.

This chain connects TRBV11-2 to TRBJ2-5; D unclear. Germline V gene lookup returns CDR1 SGHAT and CDR2 FQNNGV. The CDR3 runs to 14 residues. V lost 4 bases to trimming and J lost 5 bases, with 14 bases between them. CDR3 protein: CASSSRTRVETQYF. The CDR3 DNA is TGTGCCAGCAGCTCGAGGACCCGGGTGGAGACCCAGTACTTC.

The CDR3: CASSLESSAANEQFF. The CDR3 DNA sequence: TGTGCCAGCAGCTTAGAGTCTAGCGCAGCCAATGAGCAGTTCTTC. The gene calls are TRBV7-2 and TRBJ2-1; D may be TRBD2 (6 bases). The CDR3 has 15 amino acids. The V gene's germline CDR1 is SGHTA and CDR2 FQGNSA. Trimming took 1 base from V and 6 from J, leaving 13 bases between them.

This clone was detected a few times. The gene calls are TRBV5-4 and TRBJ1-6, with D maybe TRBD1 (6 bases). CDR1 is SGHNT and CDR2 is YYREEE in the germline V gene (reference sequence). Trimming took 1 base from V and 2 from J, leaving 10 bases between them. The length of the CDR3 is 16 residues. The CDR3 DNA reads as TGTGCCAGCAGCTTGTTTCCAGGGGCCTATAATTCACCCCTCCACTTT. Translation gives CASSLFPGAYNSPLHF.

The chain uses TRBV20-1 and TRBJ2-1, with D unresolved. This CDR3 spans 11 amino acids. Between the trimmed V and J ends, which lost 7 bases and 7 bases, there was a span of 11 bases. CDR1 and CDR2 (germline): DFQATT, SNEGSKA (reference sequence). CDR3 in DNA: TGCAGTGTATCTATCATAAATGAGCAGTTCTTC. This gives the protein CSVSIINEQFF.

This sequence joins TRBV19 and TRBJ1-5; no reliable D call. The CDR3 totals 12 residues. CDR1 is LNHDA, CDR2 SQIVND, per germline (reference sequence). Trimming took 7 bases from V and 3 from J, leaving 7 bases between them. The CDR3 spells CASNRLNQPQHF. CDR3 nucleotides: TGTGCCAGTAACCGACTCAATCAGCCCCAGCATTTT.

This CDR3 is CASRPLLARNVQYF. DNA of the CDR3: TGTGCCAGCAGGCCCCTGCTAGCAAGGAACGTTCAGTACTTC. This chain connects TRBV2 to TRBJ2-4, with a possible D match to TRBD2 (5 bases). Trimming cost V 6 bases and J 11 bases, with 20 bases left between them. CDR3 length equals 14 residues. Germline lookup yields CDR1 SNHLY and CDR2 FYNNEI.

CDR3 nucleotides: TGTGCCAGCAGAAAGGGACTAGCCGGTTATAGCTCCGTCACAGATACGCAGTATTTT. Translation gives CASRKGLAGYSSVTDTQYF. The chain carries TRBV27 and TRBJ2-3; 9 bases are shared with TRBD2. The CDR3 contains 19 residues. The junction had 18 bases not matched to a gene; V was cut back by 6 bases and J by 2 bases. In germline, CDR1 is MNHEY, CDR2 SMNVEV (reference sequence).

CDR3 amino acids: CASSVYRQANQPQHF. The CDR3 coding sequence is TGTGCCAGCAGTGTATACCGGCAGGCGAATCAGCCCCAGCATTTT. The chain links TRBV2 to TRBJ1-5, with D unclear. V lost 4 bases to trimming and J lost 4 bases, with 14 bases between them. CDR1 and CDR2 (germline): SNHLY, FYNNEI. There are 15 residues in the CDR3.

This clone was detected ten times or more. The rearrangement links TRBV7-6 to TRBJ1-3, with D hard to call. This CDR3 has 15 residues. The V end was cut by 5 bases, the J end by 0 bases, with 11 bases between. Germline CDR1 is SGHVS and CDR2 is FNYEAQ. The CDR3 nucleotides are TGTGCCAGCAGCCGATTTCTGTCCTCTGGAAACACCATATATTTT. It translates to CASSRFLSSGNTIYF.

V is TRBV25-1 and J is TRBJ1-5; possibly TRBD1 for D (5 bases). With 6 bases removed from V and 3 bases from J, the gap between germline ends came to 12 bases. This CDR3 contains 14 residues. Germline CDR1 is MGHDK and CDR2 is SYGVNS. The CDR3 nucleotides read TGTGCCAGCAGCCCAGGGCTTAACAATCAGCCCCAGCATTTT. Protein product: CASSPGLNNQPQHF.

The rearrangement links TRBV19 to TRBJ1-1; D gene uncertain. Trimming left V 0 bases short and J 11 bases short, with 13 bases between. This CDR3 has 13 residues. Germline lookup yields CDR1 LNHDA and CDR2 SQIVND (reference sequence). The CDR3 sequence is CASSIDRNLQAFF. The DNA for the CDR3 is TGTGCCAGTAGTATAGACAGGAATCTCCAGGCTTTCTTT.

The chain uses TRBV14 and TRBJ2-2; D is ambiguous. The V end lost 1 base, the J end lost 7 bases, and 7 bases lay between the germline ends. The CDR3 covers 13 residues. In germline, CDR1 is SGHDN, CDR2 FVKESK. The CDR3 sequence is CASSQVSHGELFF. DNA of the CDR3: TGTGCCAGCAGCCAAGTGTCCCACGGGGAGCTGTTTTTT.

J is TRBJ1-2 and V is TRBV6-5; D gene ambiguous. V lost 3 bases and J lost 1, with 12 bases in between. The CDR3 is 15 residues long. CDR1 and CDR2 from the germline V gene are MNHEY and SVGAGI. The CDR3 DNA sequence: TGTGCCAGCAGTTATGTCCCCGGGGATAACTATGGCTACACCTTC. Residues: CASSYVPGDNYGYTF.

The chain recombines TRBV6-5 with TRBJ2-7, with TRBD1 identical over 7 bases. The CDR3 is 15 amino acids. V shed 2 bases and J 4 bases; nucleotides not matched to a gene: 8. Germline V gene lookup returns CDR1 MNHEY and CDR2 SVGAGI. The CDR3 here is CASSYDRDSMYEQYF. In DNA, the CDR3 is TGTGCCAGCAGTTACGACCGGGACAGTATGTACGAGCAGTACTTC.

This chain uses TRBV7-2 with TRBJ2-5; D is possibly TRBD1 (5 bases). V was pared by 0 bases and J by 5 bases, with 10 bases between. This CDR3 is built from 14 residues. Germline CDR1 SGHTA, CDR2 FQGNSA. The DNA of the CDR3 is TGTGCCAGCAGCTTAGCGTCAGGGCGGGAGACCCAGTACTTC. Residues: CASSLASGRETQYF.

The V gene is TRBV4-3, the J gene TRBJ2-1; D is ambiguous. The CDR3 is 14 amino acids. The V and J ends lost 6 bases and 4 bases respectively, with 13 bases between them. The germline V gene encodes CDR1 LGHNA and CDR2 YSLEER. Here the CDR3 reads CASRSSEPYNEQFF. The CDR3 DNA sequence: TGCGCCAGCAGATCGAGCGAACCTTACAATGAGCAGTTCTTC.

The J gene is TRBJ1-4, the V gene TRBV5-4; possibly TRBD1 for D (6 bases). Trimming pared 4 bases from V and 3 bases from J, leaving 13 bases between. This CDR3 region has 15 residues. Germline V gives CDR1 SGHNT, CDR2 YYREEE (reference sequence). CDR3 in amino acids: CASSKKQGSNEKLFF. CDR3 in DNA: TGTGCCAGCAGCAAAAAGCAGGGGTCTAATGAAAAACTGTTTTTT.

CDR3 sequence reads: CASSIIQGADGELFF. CDR3 nucleotide sequence: TGTGCCAGCAGTATTATACAGGGGGCGGACGGGGAGCTGTTTTTT. V usage is TRBV6-1 and J usage is TRBJ2-2; 9 bases align to TRBD1. V was pared by 5 bases and J by 7 bases, with 8 bases of the junction left unmatched. The CDR3 spans 15 residues. CDR1 is MNHNS and CDR2 is SASEGT in the germline V gene.

The chain couples TRBV27 to TRBJ2-7; 8 bases map to TRBD1. The J segment lost 4 bases and the V segment lost 5 bases, leaving 10 bases of the junction unmatched. Per the germline V gene, CDR1 is MNHEY and CDR2 is SMNVEV (reference sequence). CDR3 length equals 15 residues. The CDR3 spells CASSIRTGNLYEQYF. The CDR3 DNA follows: TGTGCCAGCAGTATCCGGACAGGGAACTTATACGAGCAGTACTTC.

The chain combines TRBV5-1 with TRBJ1-2; 7 bases fit TRBD1. The CDR3 runs 17 residues. Germline CDR1 SGHRS, CDR2 YFSETQ. Losses at the gene ends were 0 bases for V and 1 base for J; bases not matched to a gene: 9. CDR3 bases: TGCGCCAGCAGCTTGGATGGGACAGCCACCTTTAACTATGGCTACACCTTC. It specifies CASSLDGTATFNYGYTF.

This chain links TRBV5-1 with TRBJ2-5, with TRBD1 identical over 8 bases. CDR3 length: 16 amino acids. The V gene's germline CDR1 is SGHRS and CDR2 YFSETQ. V was clipped by 0 bases and J by 5 bases; unmatched bases: 9. The chain's CDR3 is CASSLAGAGGRETQYF. DNA of the CDR3: TGCGCCAGCAGCTTGGCCGGAGCAGGGGGCAGGGAGACCCAGTACTTC.

The chain combines TRBV4-1 with TRBJ2-5; TRBD1 matches 9 bases. Trimming cost V 3 bases and J 3 bases; bases outside gene matches: 11. The CDR3 runs 17 residues. Germline CDR1 reads MGHRA; CDR2 reads YSYEKL. The CDR3 is CASSHHGTGGAKETQYF. CDR3 DNA sequence: TGCGCCAGCAGCCATCATGGAACAGGGGGCGCGAAAGAGACCCAGTACTTC.

The gene calls are TRBV18 and TRBJ2-3, with D hard to call. Trimming removed 6 bases from V and 6 bases from J, with 7 bases in between. The CDR3 length is 11 residues. Germline assignment: CDR1 KGHSH and CDR2 LQKENI. CDR3 bases: TGTGCCAGCTCGGATCGGGATACGCAGTATTTT. Translation gives CASSDRDTQYF.

The rearrangement links TRBV5-1 to TRBJ2-7; a possible D gene is TRBD2 (5 bases). Between the trimmed V and J ends, which lost 4 bases and 0 bases, there was a span of 11 bases. From germline, CDR1 is SGHRS and CDR2 YFSETQ. The CDR3 consists of 14 residues. In nucleotides, the CDR3 is TGCGCCAGCAGCCAGTGGAGGAGCTCCTACGAGCAGTACTTC. The encoded protein is CASSQWRSSYEQYF.

This chain joins TRBV2 and TRBJ2-2; D possibly matches TRBD1 or TRBD2 (5 bases each). The germline CDR1 and CDR2 sequences are SNHLY and FYNNEI. The CDR3 has 14 residues. Trimming removed 6 bases from V and 5 bases from J, with 13 bases in between. CDR3 in amino acids: CASRSGAQTGELFF. CDR3 bases: TGTGCCAGCAGATCCGGGGCGCAGACCGGGGAGCTGTTTTTT.

The chain carries TRBV4-2 and TRBJ1-5; D is unresolved. This CDR3 contains 12 residues. CDR1 and CDR2 (germline): LGHNA, YNFKEQ. V lost 4 bases, J lost 9 bases, and 10 bases lay in between. The CDR3 is CASSPPNGPQHF. In DNA form, the CDR3 reads TGTGCCAGCAGCCCACCCAACGGGCCCCAGCATTTT.

This sequence joins TRBV19 and TRBJ1-5, with D unclear. Germline V gene sequence: CDR1 LNHDA, CDR2 SQIVND (reference sequence). V gave up 6 bases and J gave up 1 base, with 10 bases separating them. The CDR3 covers 14 residues. CDR3: CASSPQRSNQPQHF. CDR3 coding DNA: TGTGCCAGTAGCCCACAGAGAAGCAATCAGCCCCAGCATTTT.

This clone was seen a handful of times. The V and J genes are TRBV5-4 and TRBJ2-7, with a possible D match to TRBD2 (5 bases). CDR3 size: 14 residues. V was pared by 2 bases and J by 7 bases, with 16 bases between. Germline V CDR1 and CDR2: SGHNT, YYREEE (reference sequence). Here the CDR3 DNA reads TGTGCCAGCAGCTTTGAGGGTCCAAGGAGGGAGCAGTACTTC. Translated, it gives CASSFEGPRREQYF.